Listed below are T cell receptor beta chains from one sample, sequenced in a study of cytomegalovirus exposure and HLA in healthy donors. Libraries were prepared by immunoSEQ multiplex PCR; TCRdb keeps only in-frame clonotypes and omits some of them. This sample has 170,000 or so clones, with roughly 78% found just once. The sample taken for sequencing was PBMCs. The receptor source for this set is a woman aged 40 to 49 in good health and CMV-seronegative. CDR3s include the opening cysteine and the closing phenylalanine or tryptophan. D genes are given only for firm matches. Clone size is stated in some rows and not others, as once, few, many or a class when expanded.

d_gene	j_gene	v_gene	abundance	CDR3nt	CDR3aa
-	TRBJ1-2	TRBV7-2	-	TGTGCCAGCAGCTTAAGTCGGGATAACTATGGCTACACCTTC	CASSLSRDNYGYTF
-	TRBJ2-1	TRBV5-1	-	TGCGCCAGCAGCCTGACTAGCTCCTACAATGAGCAGTTCTTC	CASSLTSSYNEQFF
-	TRBJ2-2	TRBV7-8	-	TGTGCCAGCAGCCCCCGTGCAGGAGGCTTCTACACCGGGGAGCTGTTTTTT	CASSPRAGGFYTGELFF
TRBD1	TRBJ2-1	TRBV28	-	TGTGCCAGCAGTTTACATAGGTGGGGACAGGGTACTCAGCGGGGATACAATGAGCAGTTCTTC	CASSLHRWGQGTQRGYNEQFF
TRBD2	TRBJ2-5	TRBV5-1	once	TGCGCCAGCAGCTTCACGGCTAGCGGGAGGTATGAGACCCAGTACTTC	CASSFTASGRYETQYF
-	TRBJ2-1	TRBV2	-	TGTGCCAGCAGTGCTGAGGGTCTAGCCGGTAACAATGAGCAGTTCTTC	CASSAEGLAGNNEQFF
TRBD1	TRBJ1-1	TRBV2	-	TGTGCCAGCAGGACCGGGACAGCCACTGAAGCTTTCTTT	CASRTGTATEAFF
-	TRBJ1-1	TRBV7-9	-	TGTGCCAGCAGCTTAGTGAGAGGGAAGGCTGAAGCTTTCTTT	CASSLVRGKAEAFF
-	TRBJ2-7	TRBV7-2	-	TGTGCCAGCAGCTTAGGGGCGCCTTGTGAGCAGTACTTC	CASSLGAPCEQYF
-	TRBJ1-1	TRBV7-9	few	TGTGCCAGCAGCTTAGGGGGAGGCGGAAACACTGAAGCTTTCTTT	CASSLGGGGNTEAFF
-	TRBJ1-2	TRBV2	-	TGTGCCAGCAGTGAAGCGGGGCAGGGTGTCTATGGCTACACCTTC	CASSEAGQGVYGYTF
-	TRBJ1-3	TRBV28	-	TGTGCCAGCAGTCCCCGGCAGAGGAACTCTGGAAACACCATATATTTT	CASSPRQRNSGNTIYF
TRBD1	TRBJ1-2	TRBV5-4	-	TGTGCCAGCAGCCTACCGACAGGGGGCGGCTATGGCTACACCTTC	CASSLPTGGGYGYTF
-	TRBJ2-2	TRBV30	-	TGTGCCTGGACGCAGGCGAACACCGGGGAGCTGTTTTTT	CAWTQANTGELFF
-	TRBJ1-5	TRBV9	-	TGTGCCAGCAGCGAGGGGCAGCACAATAGCAATCAGCCCCAGCATTTT	CASSEGQHNSNQPQHF
-	TRBJ2-7	TRBV10-1	-	TGCGCCAGCAGTGAGTCCAGGTCAGAGTACGAGCAGTACTTC	CASSESRSEYEQYF
-	TRBJ2-6	TRBV5-1	-	TGCGCCAGCAGCTTGGCCAAAGGAGCGGGCGCTGGGGCCAACGTCCTGACTTTC	CASSLAKGAGAGANVLTF
-	TRBJ1-5	TRBV7-9	-	TGTGCCAGCAGCTTCGGGAGGGCTCAGCCCCAGCATTTT	CASSFGRAQPQHF
TRBD1	TRBJ1-5	TRBV28	few	TGTGCCAGCAGTGAAACCGGGACAGGGGATTATAGCAATCAGCCCCAGCATTTT	CASSETGTGDYSNQPQHF
-	TRBJ2-1	TRBV6-4	-	TGTGCCAGCAGTGACCGGGACAACTACAATGAGCAGTTCTTC	CASSDRDNYNEQFF
TRBD2	TRBJ2-5	TRBV7-9	-	TGTGCCAGCAGCGTCACTAGCGGGGGGTCCCAAGAGACCCAGTACTTC	CASSVTSGGSQETQYF
-	TRBJ1-2	TRBV11-2	-	TGTGCCAGCAGCTCGTGGACAGCTTCCTATGGCTACACCTTC	CASSSWTASYGYTF
-	TRBJ1-2	TRBV27	once	TGTGCCAGCAGTTTAACGTTCGAGAAAGGCTACACCTTC	CASSLTFEKGYTF
TRBD1	TRBJ1-1	TRBV25-1	-	TGTGCCAGCGCAATCAGGGGGACTGAAGCTTTCTTT	CASAIRGTEAFF
-	TRBJ1-5	TRBV27	-	TGTGCCAGCAGTTTAGCAGGAAATCAGCCCCAGCATTTT	CASSLAGNQPQHF
-	TRBJ1-4	TRBV5-1	-	TGCGCCAGCAGCTTGGGCAACAGAGCAAATGAAAAACTGTTTTTT	CASSLGNRANEKLFF
-	TRBJ1-1	TRBV5-4	-	TGTGCCAGCAGCTTGCCCGAGGGGGTGAGCACTGAAGCTTTCTTT	CASSLPEGVSTEAFF